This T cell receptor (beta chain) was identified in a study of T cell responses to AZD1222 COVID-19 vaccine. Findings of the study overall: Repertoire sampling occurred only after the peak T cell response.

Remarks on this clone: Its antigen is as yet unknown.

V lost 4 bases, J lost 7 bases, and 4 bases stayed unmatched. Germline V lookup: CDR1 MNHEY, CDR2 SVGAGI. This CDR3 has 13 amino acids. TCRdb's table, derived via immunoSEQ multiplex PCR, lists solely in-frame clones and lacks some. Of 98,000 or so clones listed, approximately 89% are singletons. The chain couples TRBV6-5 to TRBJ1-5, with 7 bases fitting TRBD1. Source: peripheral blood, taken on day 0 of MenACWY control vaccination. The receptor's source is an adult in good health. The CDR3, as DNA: TGTGCCAGCAGTTTACAGGGGTGGCAGCCCCAGCATTTT. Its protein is CASSLQGWQPQHF.